The rows below give T cell receptor beta chains drawn from one sample of a study of neoadjuvant anti-PD-1 for oral cavity cancer. TCRdb's copy holds only in-frame clones and misses some; the assay was immunoSEQ multiplex PCR. The table shows around 60,000 clones, with around 85% occurring only once. The sample here was PBMCs, taken before nivolumab (anti-PD-1) treatment. The source is a person between 35 and 79 years old with oral cavity squamous cell carcinoma. The CDR3 runs from the conserved cysteine through the conserved F or W. The D gene is left open where the match is weak. Clone size, where shown, is once, few, many, or a class for clones that have expanded.

clone size: NA
D gene: TRBD1
CDR3 length: 15
V gene: TRBV6-6
J gene: TRBJ2-1
CDR3 protein: CASTGSGQGYNEQFF
CDR3 DNA: TGTGCCAGCACAGGTTCGGGACAGGGGTACAATGAGCAGTTCTTC

clone size: NA
D gene: NA
CDR3 length: 15
V gene: TRBV4-1
J gene: TRBJ1-2
CDR3 protein: CASSHLDRSIYGYTF
CDR3 DNA: TGCGCCAGCAGCCACCTCGACAGATCAATCTATGGCTACACCTTC

clone size: NA
D gene: NA
CDR3 length: 15
V gene: TRBV5-1
J gene: TRBJ1-1
CDR3 protein: CASSSYLGGTSEAFF
CDR3 DNA: TGCGCCAGCAGCTCGTACCTCGGGGGTACGTCTGAAGCTTTCTTT

clone size: NA
D gene: NA
CDR3 length: 15
V gene: TRBV6-5
J gene: TRBJ2-2
CDR3 protein: CASSWGDANTGELFF
CDR3 DNA: TGTGCCAGCAGTTGGGGGGATGCGAACACCGGGGAGCTGTTTTTT

clone size: NA
D gene: NA
CDR3 length: 15
V gene: TRBV10-1
J gene: TRBJ2-3
CDR3 protein: CASSEPGVGTDTQYF
CDR3 DNA: TGCGCCAGCAGTGAGCCAGGGGTGGGCACAGATACGCAGTATTTT

clone size: NA
D gene: NA
CDR3 length: 13
V gene: TRBV6-1
J gene: TRBJ1-1
CDR3 protein: CASSGVLNTEAFF
CDR3 DNA: TGTGCCAGCAGTGGGGTCCTGAACACTGAAGCTTTCTTT

clone size: NA
D gene: NA
CDR3 length: 17
V gene: TRBV15
J gene: TRBJ2-1
CDR3 protein: CATSEGGGGITYNEQFF
CDR3 DNA: TGTGCCACCAGCGAAGGGGGGGGCGGGATCACCTACAATGAGCAGTTCTTC

clone size: NA
D gene: TRBD2
CDR3 length: 16
V gene: TRBV19
J gene: TRBJ2-1
CDR3 protein: CASRGNGRTSYNEQFF
CDR3 DNA: TGTGCCAGCAGAGGAAACGGGAGGACCTCCTACAATGAGCAGTTCTTC

clone size: NA
D gene: TRBD1
CDR3 length: 14
V gene: TRBV28
J gene: TRBJ2-7
CDR3 protein: CASWAGTGDYEQYF
CDR3 DNA: TGTGCCAGTTGGGCCGGGACAGGGGACTACGAGCAGTACTTC

clone size: NA
D gene: TRBD2
CDR3 length: 16
V gene: TRBV10-3
J gene: TRBJ2-1
CDR3 protein: CAISTPRGVAPDEQFF
CDR3 DNA: TGTGCCATCAGTACACCTCGGGGGGTAGCGCCGGATGAGCAGTTCTTC

clone size: NA
D gene: TRBD2
CDR3 length: 16
V gene: TRBV7-8
J gene: TRBJ2-1
CDR3 protein: CASSGGAGTKLDEQFF
CDR3 DNA: TGTGCCAGCAGCGGGGGAGCGGGGACTAAATTGGATGAGCAGTTCTTC

clone size: NA
D gene: NA
CDR3 length: 14
V gene: TRBV18
J gene: TRBJ2-3
CDR3 protein: CASSPYDSTDTQYF
CDR3 DNA: TGTGCCAGCTCACCCTATGACAGCACAGATACGCAGTATTTT

clone size: NA
D gene: NA
CDR3 length: 14
V gene: TRBV27
J gene: TRBJ2-7
CDR3 protein: CASSFGGPSYEQYF
CDR3 DNA: TGTGCCAGCAGTTTTGGGGGGCCCTCCTACGAGCAGTACTTC

clone size: NA
D gene: TRBD1
CDR3 length: 13
V gene: TRBV7-9
J gene: TRBJ1-2
CDR3 protein: CASSTDRGHGYTF
CDR3 DNA: TGTGCCAGCTCGACGGACAGGGGGCATGGCTACACCTTC

clone size: NA
D gene: NA
CDR3 length: 16
V gene: TRBV5-1
J gene: TRBJ2-7
CDR3 protein: CASSLPLDYSREEQYF
CDR3 DNA: TGCGCCAGCAGCTTGCCCCTGGACTACTCAAGAGAAGAGCAGTACTTC

clone size: NA
D gene: NA
CDR3 length: 14
V gene: TRBV18
J gene: TRBJ2-1
CDR3 protein: CASSPTGLNNEQFF
CDR3 DNA: TGTGCCAGCTCACCAACAGGGCTAAACAATGAGCAGTTCTTC

clone size: NA
D gene: TRBD1
CDR3 length: 18
V gene: TRBV4-1
J gene: TRBJ2-6
CDR3 protein: CASSQSGTGFVGANVLTF
CDR3 DNA: TGCGCCAGCAGCCAGTCCGGGACAGGGTTTGTCGGGGCCAACGTCCTGACTTTC

clone size: NA
D gene: TRBD2
CDR3 length: 16
V gene: TRBV7-9
J gene: TRBJ2-5
CDR3 protein: CASSGSSGGVSETQYF
CDR3 DNA: TGTGCCAGCAGCGGATCTAGCGGGGGAGTATCGGAGACCCAGTACTTC

clone size: NA
D gene: TRBD2
CDR3 length: 14
V gene: TRBV9
J gene: TRBJ2-3
CDR3 protein: CASSGLAVSGTQYF
CDR3 DNA: TGTGCCAGCAGCGGACTAGCGGTCTCAGGTACGCAGTATTTT

clone size: few
D gene: NA
CDR3 length: 17
V gene: TRBV5-8
J gene: TRBJ1-5
CDR3 protein: CASSLRRAGYSNQPQHF
CDR3 DNA: TGTGCCAGCAGCTTGAGGCGGGCAGGGTATAGCAATCAGCCCCAGCATTTT

clone size: NA
D gene: NA
CDR3 length: 15
V gene: TRBV5-1
J gene: TRBJ2-7
CDR3 protein: CASSLAGGLGAEQYF
CDR3 DNA: TGCGCCAGCAGCTTGGCCGGTGGGTTGGGCGCCGAGCAGTACTTC

clone size: few
D gene: TRBD1
CDR3 length: 15
V gene: TRBV2
J gene: TRBJ1-2
CDR3 protein: CASSEAWTGGYGYTF
CDR3 DNA: TGTGCCAGCAGTGAAGCCTGGACAGGGGGCTATGGCTACACCTTC

clone size: NA
D gene: TRBD1
CDR3 length: 14
V gene: TRBV27
J gene: TRBJ1-4
CDR3 protein: CASRSTGLGEKLFF
CDR3 DNA: TGTGCCAGCAGGTCGACAGGGTTGGGCGAAAAACTGTTTTTT

clone size: few
D gene: TRBD2
CDR3 length: 15
V gene: TRBV19
J gene: TRBJ2-1
CDR3 protein: CASILGTSGDNEQFF
CDR3 DNA: TGTGCCAGTATTCTCGGGACTAGCGGGGACAATGAGCAGTTCTTC

clone size: NA
D gene: NA
CDR3 length: 15
V gene: TRBV6-6
J gene: TRBJ1-1
CDR3 protein: CASSYGLGGRTEAFF
CDR3 DNA: TGTGCCAGCAGTTACGGATTGGGGGGTAGGACTGAAGCTTTCTTT

clone size: NA
D gene: NA
CDR3 length: 14
V gene: TRBV30
J gene: TRBJ1-2
CDR3 protein: CACPTTKGRSGYTF
CDR3 DNA: TGTGCCTGCCCTACTACAAAGGGAAGGAGTGGCTACACCTTC

clone size: few
D gene: TRBD1
CDR3 length: 14
V gene: TRBV6-5
J gene: TRBJ1-2
CDR3 protein: CASSYNDRVYGYTF
CDR3 DNA: TGTGCCAGCAGTTACAACGACAGGGTATATGGCTACACCTTC

clone size: few
D gene: NA
CDR3 length: 16
V gene: TRBV7-2
J gene: TRBJ1-2
CDR3 protein: CASSLWGASQSDGYTF
CDR3 DNA: TGTGCCAGCAGCTTATGGGGGGCGTCACAATCGGATGGCTACACCTTC

clone size: NA
D gene: NA
CDR3 length: 11
V gene: TRBV19
J gene: TRBJ2-7
CDR3 protein: CASSSDYEQYF
CDR3 DNA: TGTGCCAGTAGCTCGGACTACGAGCAGTACTTC